This entry concerns a single TCR beta chain. Other DNA variants within this sample encode the same CDR3. This entry comes from a study of OX40 agonist ivuxolimab in advanced cancers. The protocol was immunoSEQ multiplex PCR, while the TCRdb copy is restricted to in-frame clones and leaves out a portion. This sample has roughly 100,000 clones; roughly 84% occur once, and the top ten carry 3% to 4%. CDR1 and CDR2 (germline): SGHDT, YYEEEE. V shed 3 bases and J shed 4 bases, with 2 bases lying between them. This CDR3 comprises 11 residues. The chain is built from TRBV5-6 and TRBJ2-1; D gene uncertain. The sequences come from CD4+ or CD8+ T cells sorted from blood, collected in a trial of the OX40 agonist ivuxolimab. This TCR derives from an adult with an advanced solid tumor such as melanoma, head and neck, liver or kidney cancer. CDR3 amino acids: CASSSYNEQFF. The CDR3 DNA is TGTGCCAGCAGCTCGTACAATGAGCAGTTCTTC. The full variable domain, rest sourced from reference TRBV5-6 and TRBJ2-1, is DAGVTQSPTHLIKTRGQQVTLRCSPKSGHDTVSWYQQALGQGPQFIFQYYEEEERQRGNFPDRFSGHQFPNYSSELNVNALLLGDSALYLCASSSYNEQFFGPGTRLTVL.